These 22 T cell receptor beta chains came from one sample sequenced in a study of cytomegalovirus exposure and HLA in healthy donors. PCR involved 60 Vbeta and 13 Jbeta primers. Only in-frame clones appear in the TCRdb table, and some are missing; sequencing was by immunoSEQ multiplex PCR. The sample holds about 130,000 clones; 75% to 85% are singletons and the top ten take 3% to 4%. Sequences were obtained from PBMCs. These TCRs come from a woman aged 40 to 55 in good health and CMV-seronegative.

This clone turned up a few times. CDR3 sequence reads: CASSSGTVQETQYF. CDR3 nucleotides: TGTGCCAGCAGCTCCGGGACAGTCCAAGAGACCCAGTACTTC. The genes are TRBV9 and TRBJ2-5, with TRBD1 matching 7 bases. Per germline, CDR1 SGDLS and CDR2 YYNGEE. This CDR3 comprises 14 residues. J lost 1 base, V lost 4 bases, and 4 bases had no gene match.

The rearrangement links TRBV6-5 to TRBJ2-1, with 11 bases matching TRBD2. The CDR3 is 14 residues long. Germline CDR1 is MNHEY and CDR2 is SVGAGI. The V and J ends lost 7 bases and 9 bases, in that order; junction bases with no gene match: 8. The CDR3 protein is CASKPGLAVGEQFF. For the CDR3, the DNA is TGTGCCAGCAAGCCGGGACTAGCGGTTGGTGAGCAGTTCTTC.

The chain employs TRBV27 and TRBJ1-2, with 8 positions matching TRBD1. V gave up 2 bases and J gave up 5 bases; unmatched junction bases: 1. This CDR3 is built from 13 residues. Germline CDR1 MNHEY, CDR2 SMNVEV (reference sequence). CDR3 DNA: TGTGCCAGCAGTTTAGGGACAGGTTATGGCTACACCTTC. Protein sequence: CASSLGTGYGYTF.

This clone was counted only a few times. The chain combines TRBV6-6 with TRBJ1-1; 7 bases align to TRBD1. V lost 4 bases, J lost 7 bases, and 6 bases stayed unmatched. The CDR3 covers 13 residues. Germline CDR1 reads MNHNY; CDR2 reads SVGAGI (reference sequence). The CDR3 protein is CASSSRTGDEAFF. In nucleotides, the CDR3 is TGTGCCAGCAGTTCCCGGACAGGAGATGAAGCTTTCTTT.

This chain connects TRBV7-6 to TRBJ1-5; D gene unclear. CDR3 length equals 14 residues. Trimming stripped 3 bases from V and 7 bases from J, with 13 bases between. Germline V lookup: CDR1 SGHVS, CDR2 FNYEAQ. In DNA form, the CDR3 reads TGTGCCAGCAGCTTGAGGGTATCGGGGCAGCCCCAGCATTTT. This sequence encodes CASSLRVSGQPQHF.

The genes are TRBV5-1 and TRBJ2-3; weak D call: TRBD1 (5 bases). The CDR3 is made up of 14 amino acids. CDR1 SGHRS and CDR2 YFSETQ come from the germline V gene. The germline V and J ends were trimmed by 4 bases and 2 bases, with 11 bases remaining between them. This CDR3 is CASSLTVPTDTQYF. The CDR3 DNA sequence: TGCGCCAGCAGCCTGACAGTACCCACAGATACGCAGTATTTT.

The rearrangement joins TRBV9 to TRBJ2-3; 14 nucleotides match TRBD2. Trimming took 4 bases from V and 5 from J; bases not matched to a gene: 3. The CDR3 has 15 amino acids. CDR1 and CDR2 (germline): SGDLS, YYNGEE. CDR3 protein: CASSLGTSGGDTQYF. The CDR3 bases are TGTGCCAGCAGCTTGGGGACTAGCGGGGGAGATACGCAGTATTTT.

The chain links TRBV4-2 to TRBJ2-7, with D maybe TRBD2 (5 bases). Germline V CDR1 and CDR2: LGHNA, YNFKEQ. Trimming shortened V by 0 bases and J by 2 bases, and 11 bases separated the two germline ends. CDR3 size: 15 residues. The CDR3 spells CASSQDGLAPYEQYF. Here the CDR3 DNA reads TGTGCCAGCAGCCAAGATGGGCTAGCACCCTACGAGCAGTACTTC.

This chain links TRBV5-1 with TRBJ1-4; 8 bases are shared with TRBD1. Germline V gives CDR1 SGHRS, CDR2 YFSETQ. The ends lost 4 bases at V and 3 bases at J; junction bases unmatched: 5. This CDR3 is built from 15 residues. CDR3 in DNA: TGCGCCAGCAGCGCGACACAGGGGGCTAATGAAAAACTGTTTTTT. It codes for CASSATQGANEKLFF.

DNA of the CDR3: TGCAGCGTGGGACAGGGGGCACCTTCCTACAATGAGCAGTTCTTC. Translating it yields CSVGQGAPSYNEQFF. The chain joins TRBV29-1 to TRBJ2-1; 12 bases align to TRBD1. The CDR3 has 15 residues. Trimming at V came to 6 bases and at J to 1 base, leaving 4 bases not matched to a gene. Germline values: CDR1 SQVTM, CDR2 ANQGSEA.

The chain recombines TRBV6-5 with TRBJ2-7; 12 bases fit TRBD1. Per germline, CDR1 MNHEY and CDR2 SVGAGI. Trimming at V came to 2 bases and at J to 2 bases, leaving 4 bases not matched to a gene. The CDR3 has 16 amino acids. DNA for the CDR3: TGTGCCAGCAGTTACGGGGACAGGGGGCTCGCCTACGAGCAGTACTTC. Translating gives CASSYGDRGLAYEQYF.

The chain couples TRBV28 to TRBJ2-7; 7 bases are shared with TRBD1. V was pared by 4 bases and J by 6 bases, with 3 bases of the junction left unmatched. This CDR3 is 12 amino acids long. Germline V gene data show CDR1 as MDHEN and CDR2 as SYDVKM. DNA of the CDR3: TGTGCCAGCAGTTCCGACAGGGCCGAGCAGTACTTC. Protein product: CASSSDRAEQYF.

The chain is built from TRBV12-5 and TRBJ2-3, with 10 bases fitting TRBD1. The CDR3 loop spans 16 amino acids. Looked up from germline, CDR1 is LGHNT and CDR2 is FRNRAP. With 1 base clipped from V and 0 bases from J, the junction kept 1 base outside the gene matches. CDR3 DNA: TGTGCTAGTGGTTTGGGGGGACAGGGGAGCACAGATACGCAGTATTTT. Protein sequence: CASGLGGQGSTDTQYF.

V is TRBV5-1 and J is TRBJ2-3; D unresolved. V gave up 0 bases and J gave up 4 bases, with 6 bases separating them. Germline values: CDR1 SGHRS, CDR2 YFSETQ. This CDR3 is built from 13 residues. CDR3 protein: CASSLAVADTQYF. The CDR3 nucleotides read TGCGCCAGCAGCTTGGCGGTAGCAGATACGCAGTATTTT.

The chain combines TRBV11-2 with TRBJ2-1, with 12 bases matching TRBD2. J gave up 15 bases and V 5 bases, and 11 bases lay outside the gene matches. From germline, CDR1 is SGHAT and CDR2 FQNNGV. CDR3 length: 14 residues. CDR3 DNA sequence: TGTGCCAGCAGCCAAGGACTAGCGGGAACCGGGCTGTTCTTC. This sequence encodes CASSQGLAGTGLFF.

The chain has TRBV5-1 and TRBJ1-1, with D perhaps matching TRBD1 (6 bases). CDR1 and CDR2 from the germline V gene are SGHRS and YFSETQ. V lost 0 bases to trimming and J lost 4 bases, with 10 bases between them. The CDR3 is made up of 14 amino acids. The CDR3, as DNA: TGCGCCAGCAGCTTGGACAGGGTACTCACTGAAGCTTTCTTT. Its protein product is CASSLDRVLTEAFF. Based on the CDR3 plus reference TRBV5-1 and TRBJ1-1, the full variable domain is KAGVTQTPRYLIKTRGQQVTLSCSPISGHRSVSWYQQTPGQGLQFLFEYFSETQRNKGNFPGRFSGRQFSNSRSEMNVSTLELGDSALYLCASSLDRVLTEAFFGQGTRLTVV.

The J gene is TRBJ2-7, the V gene TRBV19, with a tentative D call TRBD1 (5 bases). Trimming took off 3 bases at V and 3 bases at J, with 12 bases between the two ends. The germline V gene has CDR1 LNHDA and CDR2 SQIVND (reference sequence). The CDR3 runs to 14 residues. This CDR3 is CASSILTGGYEQYF. DNA of the CDR3: TGTGCCAGTAGTATTCTTACAGGTGGCTACGAGCAGTACTTC.

The V gene is TRBV7-3, the J gene TRBJ2-3; 7 bases map to TRBD2. This CDR3 is built from 15 residues. J gave up 1 base and V 5 bases, and 6 bases lay outside the gene matches. Germline CDR1 reads SGHTA; CDR2 reads FQGTGA. The CDR3 is CASSVGGRRTDTQYF. Written as DNA, the CDR3 is TGTGCCAGCAGCGTTGGCGGGAGACGCACAGATACGCAGTATTTT.

V gene TRBV5-1 combines with J gene TRBJ1-1, with D perhaps matching TRBD1 (5 bases). CDR1 SGHRS and CDR2 YFSETQ come from the germline V gene. The CDR3 has 16 amino acids. With 2 bases removed from V and 0 bases from J, the gap between germline ends came to 14 bases. The DNA for the CDR3 is TGCGCCAGCAGCTTCGCCGACGGGGGACTGAACACTGAAGCTTTCTTT. Its translation is CASSFADGGLNTEAFF.

The count of this clone is one. This chain links TRBV7-2 with TRBJ1-2; the D is unclear. V dropped 2 bases and J dropped 4 bases, with 8 bases sitting between them. The germline gives CDR1 SGHTA, CDR2 FQGNSA. CDR3 size: 13 residues. The CDR3 DNA sequence: TGTGCCAGCAGCTTAAGCATATCCTATGGCTACACCTTC. Encoded protein: CASSLSISYGYTF.

The V gene is TRBV7-3, the J gene TRBJ2-3, with TRBD1 matching over 11 bases. CDR1 SGHTA and CDR2 FQGTGA come from the germline V gene. This CDR3 spans 15 amino acids. With V trimmed by 5 bases and J by 4 bases, 5 bases remained unmatched. CDR3: CASSQGQGVADTQYF. CDR3 coding DNA: TGTGCCAGCAGCCAGGGACAGGGGGTGGCAGATACGCAGTATTTT.

This clone turned up a few times. The V gene is TRBV7-3, the J gene TRBJ2-3, with 10 bases matching TRBD2. Trimming took 9 bases from V and 1 from J; bases not matched to a gene: 7. The CDR3 length is 15 residues. Germline V gene data show CDR1 as SGHTA and CDR2 as FQGTGA. The CDR3 sequence: CASGERGGGTDTQYF. DNA of the CDR3: TGTGCCAGTGGGGAGCGGGGGGGCGGCACAGATACGCAGTATTTT.